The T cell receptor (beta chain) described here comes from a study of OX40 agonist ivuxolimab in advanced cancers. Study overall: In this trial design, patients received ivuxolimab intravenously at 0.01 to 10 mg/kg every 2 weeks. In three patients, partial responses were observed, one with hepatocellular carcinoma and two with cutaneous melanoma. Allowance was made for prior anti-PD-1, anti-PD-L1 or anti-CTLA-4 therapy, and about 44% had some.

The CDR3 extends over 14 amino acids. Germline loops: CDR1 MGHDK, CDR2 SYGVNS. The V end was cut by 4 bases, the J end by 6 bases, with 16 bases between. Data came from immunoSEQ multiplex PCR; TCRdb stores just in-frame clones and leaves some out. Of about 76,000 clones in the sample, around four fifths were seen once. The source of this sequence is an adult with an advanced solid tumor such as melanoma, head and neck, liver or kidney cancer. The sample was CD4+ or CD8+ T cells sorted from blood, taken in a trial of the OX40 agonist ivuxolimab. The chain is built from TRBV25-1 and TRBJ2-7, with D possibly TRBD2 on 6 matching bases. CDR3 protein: CASSASLDGSEQYF. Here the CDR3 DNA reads TGTGCCAGCAGTGCCTCACTAGACGGGAGCGAGCAGTACTTC.